This TCR beta chain was sequenced during a study of tumor-infiltrating lymphocytes in oesophageal squamous cell carcinoma. The CDR3 is 15 amino acids. Germline V gene sequence: CDR1 SGHVT, CDR2 SQSDAQ. Trimming took 0 bases from V and 5 from J; bases not matched to a gene: 6. TCRdb recomputed calls from the PCR reads with MiXCR, one row per CDR3 protein. There are 20,000 to 25,000 distinct CDR3 sequences in the sample; roughly a third occur only once, and 15% to 20% lies in the top ten. The source of this sequence is a female donor with esophageal squamous cell carcinoma. The chain uses TRBV7-4 and TRBJ2-7; 8 positions agree with TRBD2. The specimen sequenced was esophageal tumor tissue. The CDR3: CASSLAGTREDEQYF. The DNA of the CDR3 is TGTGCCAGCAGCTTAGCCGGGACTAGGGAAGACGAGCAGTACTTC.